A single sample is the source of the 18 T cell receptor beta chains below, sequenced in a study of T cell changes during pregnancy in multiple sclerosis. Profiling relied on immunoSEQ multiplex PCR, and the TCRdb table lists in-frame clones only, not all of them. The sample holds about 57,000 clones, about 88% seen once. The sample consisted of peripheral blood, taken after pregnancy. Source of these receptors: a female donor with multiple sclerosis, enrolled in a pregnancy study.

DNA for the CDR3: TGTGCCAGCAGCCCAACTAGCGGGGGGATTTATGAGACCCAGTACTTC. It specifies CASSPTSGGIYETQYF. V is TRBV9 and J is TRBJ2-5; 12 positions agree with TRBD2. The CDR3 spans 16 residues. Germline values: CDR1 SGDLS, CDR2 YYNGEE. V shed 4 bases, J shed 5 bases, and the junction held 9 bases outside the gene matches. Combining the CDR3 with reference TRBV9 and TRBJ2-5 gives the whole variable domain DSGVTQTPKHLITATGQRVTLRCSPRSGDLSVYWYQQSLDQGLQFLIQYYNGEERAKGNILERFSAQQFPDLHSELNLSSLELGDSALYFCASSPTSGGIYETQYFGPGTRLLVL.

This clone was counted once. The CDR3 region is CATRDRGYQPQHF. CDR3 coding DNA: TGTGCCACCCGGGACAGGGGATATCAGCCCCAGCATTTT. This sequence joins TRBV19 and TRBJ1-5; 10 nucleotides match TRBD1. The CDR3 totals 13 residues. Germline V gene lookup returns CDR1 LNHDA and CDR2 SQIVND (reference sequence). J gave up 5 bases and V 10 bases, and 5 bases lay outside the gene matches.

This sequence joins TRBV19 and TRBJ2-7, with D possibly being TRBD1 (5 bases). The CDR3 has 17 residues. The germline V gene has CDR1 LNHDA and CDR2 SQIVND (reference sequence). Trimming removed 1 base from V and 3 bases from J, with 19 bases in between. DNA of the CDR3: TGTGCCAGTAGTATAGTAGGACAAGGCTTCCTGGACTACGAGCAGTACTTC. This encodes CASSIVGQGFLDYEQYF.

This clone has a single count. Written as DNA, the CDR3 is TGTGCCAGCTCCCCGTGGACAGGGGGGTTCGGAAACATTCAGTACTTC. Translation gives CASSPWTGGFGNIQYF. The gene calls are TRBV18 and TRBJ2-4; 10 bases line up with TRBD1. CDR3 length: 16 amino acids. The germline V gene has CDR1 KGHSH and CDR2 LQKENI. V trimming: 6 bases; J trimming: 6 bases; junction bases outside the gene matches: 11.

The chain links TRBV12-5 to TRBJ2-2, with 9 bases lining up with TRBD1. The CDR3 extends over 14 amino acids. CDR1 is LGHNT, CDR2 FRNRAP, per germline. V was clipped by 1 base and J by 6 bases; unmatched bases: 0. The CDR3 nucleotides read TGTGCTAGTGGTTTGGGACAGGGGGCCGGGGAGCTGTTTTTT. Protein: CASGLGQGAGELFF.

The rearrangement links TRBV5-6 to TRBJ2-3, with 7 bases aligning to TRBD1. The ends lost 4 bases at V and 1 base at J; junction bases unmatched: 3. Germline V lookup: CDR1 SGHDT, CDR2 YYEEEE. This CDR3 has 14 residues. The DNA for the CDR3 is TGTGCCAGCAGCCCAGGACAGGGCACAGATACGCAGTATTTT. It yields the protein CASSPGQGTDTQYF.

The chain carries TRBV7-9 and TRBJ2-5; D is perhaps TRBD1 (6 bases). V was clipped by 6 bases and J by 1 base, with 15 bases between them. CDR1 is SEHNR, CDR2 FQNEAQ, per germline (reference sequence). The CDR3 loop spans 15 amino acids. The CDR3 sequence: CASRFQGTPQETQYF. The CDR3 nucleotides read TGTGCCAGCAGATTCCAGGGGACGCCCCAAGAGACCCAGTACTTC.

The rearrangement uses TRBV2 and TRBJ2-2; 11 bases are a match to TRBD1. The trim removed 5 bases at V and 0 bases at J, leaving 8 bases unmatched. The CDR3 has 18 residues. CDR1 and CDR2 (germline): SNHLY, FYNNEI. CDR3 DNA: TGTGCCAGCAGTTTTACCGGGACAGGGGGGGCGAACACCGGGGAGCTGTTTTTT. Translation: CASSFTGTGGANTGELFF.

The chain uses TRBV6-1 and TRBJ1-1; 9 nucleotides align to TRBD1. Germline assignment: CDR1 MNHNS and CDR2 SASEGT. CDR3 size: 14 residues. Losses at the gene ends were 8 bases for V and 11 bases for J; bases not matched to a gene: 15. The CDR3 DNA sequence: TGTGCCAGCTCCCCGAGCGGGACAGGGAGGGGGGCTTTCTTT. Encoded protein: CASSPSGTGRGAFF.

V and J are TRBV4-1 and TRBJ2-1; TRBD2 matches 10 bases. This CDR3 has 22 amino acids. Germline values: CDR1 MGHRA, CDR2 YSYEKL. With V trimmed by 1 base and J by 4 bases, 22 bases remained unmatched. Here the CDR3 DNA reads TGCGCCAGCAGCCAAGGCGGCCTGGGCCTAGCGGGGGCCGGACGAGGTTACAATGAGCAGTTCTTC. Translation: CASSQGGLGLAGAGRGYNEQFF.

The gene calls are TRBV4-1 and TRBJ2-5, with 8 nucleotides matching TRBD1. Germline loops: CDR1 MGHRA, CDR2 YSYEKL. The CDR3 totals 17 residues. Germline trimming cut 1 base from V and 4 bases from J; bases unmatched to any gene: 11. CDR3 in amino acids: CASSQAGIQGAGETQYF. In DNA form, the CDR3 reads TGCGCCAGCAGCCAAGCCGGGATTCAGGGGGCTGGAGAGACCCAGTACTTC.

The chain links TRBV7-9 to TRBJ1-2; D gene uncertain. In germline, CDR1 is SEHNR, CDR2 FQNEAQ (reference sequence). V shed 4 bases and J shed 4 bases, with 4 bases lying between them. CDR3 length equals 11 residues. This chain's CDR3 is CASSSSYGYTF. For the CDR3, the DNA is TGTGCCAGCAGCTCCTCCTATGGCTACACCTTC.

Concerning this clone: The germline gene is not matched at one end of the junction; a read error may be the cause. The V and J genes are TRBV7-7 and TRBJ2-5, with 7 bases matching TRBD1. Germline V gene lookup returns CDR1 SSHAT and CDR2 FNYEAQ (reference sequence). The CDR3 runs 16 residues. The CDR3 spells CASSRTGEGDQETQYF. The CDR3 nucleotides are TGTGCTAGCAGCCGAACAGGGGAAGGGGACCAAGAGACCCAGTACTTC.

The gene calls are TRBV28 and TRBJ1-2; no clear D gene. This CDR3 has 11 residues. The V end lost 5 bases, the J end lost 5 bases, and 6 bases lay between the germline ends. Per germline, CDR1 MDHEN and CDR2 SYDVKM. The CDR3 bases are TGTGCCAGCAGTACGGGTTATGGCTACACCTTC. Translated, it gives CASSTGYGYTF.

The J gene is TRBJ1-2, the V gene TRBV27; a weak D match, TRBD1 (6 bases). Trimming removed 5 bases from V and 8 bases from J, with 12 bases in between. Germline loops: CDR1 MNHEY, CDR2 SMNVEV (reference sequence). The CDR3 covers 12 residues. In DNA, the CDR3 is TGTGCCAGCAGTAGCCGGGGACAAGGCTACACCTTC. Its protein is CASSSRGQGYTF.

This sequence joins TRBV5-1 and TRBJ2-3; 14 nucleotides line up with TRBD2. Germline V gives CDR1 SGHRS, CDR2 YFSETQ. The CDR3 sequence is 17 residues long. With 3 bases clipped from V and 2 bases from J, the junction kept 5 bases outside the gene matches. CDR3: CASSWGLAGAFTDTQYF. CDR3 DNA: TGCGCCAGCAGCTGGGGACTAGCGGGGGCCTTCACAGATACGCAGTATTTT.

The genes are TRBV5-1 and TRBJ2-7; 7 bases align to TRBD2. V trimming: 4 bases; J trimming: 3 bases; junction bases outside the gene matches: 7. This CDR3 spans 14 amino acids. The germline gives CDR1 SGHRS, CDR2 YFSETQ. The chain's CDR3 is CASSPEGGFYEQYF. As DNA, the CDR3 is TGCGCCAGCAGCCCCGAGGGAGGGTTCTACGAGCAGTACTTC.

The chain has TRBV11-2 and TRBJ2-1; the D gene is possibly TRBD2 (6 bases). The CDR3 has 14 amino acids. Germline CDR1 is SGHAT and CDR2 is FQNNGV. Trimming removed 3 bases at V and 7 bases at J, with 13 bases between. CDR3 amino acids: CASSFFGSPNEQFF. The CDR3 DNA reads TGTGCCAGCAGCTTCTTCGGGAGCCCGAATGAGCAGTTCTTC. The variable domain in full, completed from reference TRBV11-2 and TRBJ2-1, reads EAGVAQSPRYKIIEKRQSVAFWCNPISGHATLYWYQQILGQGPKLLIQFQNNGVVDDSQLPKDRFSAERLKGVDSTLKIQPAKLEDSAVYLCASSFFGSPNEQFFGPGTRLTVL.